This paragraph covers one T cell receptor (beta chain) sequence. Germline V gene sequence: CDR1 LNHDA, CDR2 SQIVND (reference sequence). V lost 5 bases, J lost 5 bases, and 9 bases lay in between. The CDR3 sequence is 13 residues long. These data belong to a study of blood T cell repertoires in COVID-19. Study in general: COVID-19 samples, acute and convalescent, were from the United States, Italy and Spain. The cDNA or gDNA used as material had been derived from T cells, B-cell-depleted T cells, or PBMCs.

Seattle patients were enrolled during active infection and followed longitudinally. Study processing details: Estimation of nucleated cell counts was performed using reference gene primer amplification. The protocol was immunoSEQ multiplex PCR, while the TCRdb copy is restricted to in-frame clones and leaves out a portion. That table gives V, J and clone size, and the DNA gave D and trimming. Among about 300,000 clones listed, approximately 88% were seen once. The chain recombines TRBV19 with TRBJ2-2; a possible D gene is TRBD2 (6 bases). The sequencing sample was made of peripheral blood. The sequence was collected from a human donor with COVID-19, enrolled during active disease. The donor label of this sample is uncertain. CDR3 loop: CASSALATGELFF. CDR3 in DNA: TGTGCCAGTAGTGCCCTAGCGACCGGGGAGCTGTTTTTT.